Here is one T cell receptor beta chain with its context. This clonotype was seen more than once but under ten times. No cognate antigen has been identified for it. No qualities accompany the bases; no much larger clone lies one base away. Amplification of TCR beta CDR3 regions was carried out from RNA transcripts. For the first round of RT-PCR on the TCR CDR3, the HTBI primer set was used together with the Qiagen OneStep RT-PCR kit. A second multiplex PCR round built the libraries, followed by size selection and purification. Paired-end sequencing of the libraries was performed with 100 bp reads on an Illumina HiSeq2000. On the study's bioinformatics: SOAPnuke was used to process the raw data, throwing out any read that contained adapters or uncalled bases, had a mean Phred below 15, or lacked an exact constant-primer or identifier match. High-quality paired reads were merged using COPE v1.2.5, and each unique nucleotide sequence was defined as a clonotype. MiTCR v1.1 was used to align clonotypes to the IMGT TRBV, TRBD and TRBJ reference segments. The analysis was restricted to V-J combinations with a frequency above 0.0001, which together covered about 99% of the repertoires. A TCS score was defined as the ratio between F50 (clonal expansion) and ExV (chaos), using BLOSUM62-based TCRdist between CDR3 peptides within each V-J. Welch's t-statistics and random forest reduced around 520 V-J features to some 14, which were used in a naive Bayes classifier (R e1071). TCRdb trimmed the raw reads at Q25, called clones with MiXCR and kept productive beta chains. Records with the same CDR3 protein are collapsed into one entry carrying the most frequent genes and DNA. Here the V and J calls rest on TCRdb's processing, not on the authors' analysis. This sample has fewer than 250,000 distinct CDR3 sequences in its table, and 15% to 20% of those were observed once. Together, the top ten hold approximately 50% of the sample.

The data originate from a study of T cells in Graves' hyperthyroidism and ophthalmopathy (dated by TCRdb to about 2019). With respect to the entire study: Peripheral blood samples were taken at the time of initial diagnosis, prior to any treatment. A discovery cohort of about 96 patients, 43 with Graves' ophthalmopathy and over 55 with stable Graves' hyperthyroidism, was used to find distinguishing TCR V-J signatures. After sampling, hyperthyroidism patients received methimazole starting at 30 mg daily, and ophthalmopathy patients received high-dose intravenous methylprednisolone. In addition, the study compared T-cell repertoires in thyroid tissue and in blood from over 5 Graves' hyperthyroidism patients. The paper reports TCR Vbeta CDR3 sequencing of 135 peripheral blood samples: around 41 ophthalmopathy, fewer than 80 hyperthyroidism and approximately 17 progressor patients. The 90 to 100 discovery patients were randomly divided into training and test sets at a 7:3 ratio. Prospective prediction of ophthalmopathy was tested in an independent validation cohort of 18 to 20 hyperthyroidism patients and 15 to 17 patients who later progressed to ophthalmopathy.

The paper as a whole reports these results and caveats: Blood samples also contained most of the expanded thyroid clonotypes (frequency above 0.001), which suggests that blood repertoires may reflect thyroid immune responses. In cross-validation, a model built on a 13 V-J signature told ophthalmopathy apart from stable hyperthyroidism with less than 90% sensitivity and about 81% specificity, and in testing the same model reached 80%/75%. Sample size was not statistically predetermined, and blinding of investigators to group allocation was not performed. During validation, the model predicted progression to ophthalmopathy a median of roughly six months ahead of onset, with almost 71% sensitivity and roughly 72% specificity.

Stable Graves' hyperthyroidism was defined as no progression to ophthalmopathy during 18 months of follow-up. Hyperthyroidism patients were newly diagnosed, with disease duration under 2 months, and aged 18 to 65 years. Any patient with an uncontrolled infection, another autoimmune disease, pregnancy or lactation was excluded. Clinical symptoms, serum thyroxine and TRAb, thyroid ultrasound, and orbital computed tomography formed the basis for the diagnoses. PBMCs were isolated from 7.5 to 10 ml of fresh peripheral blood by Ficoll-Paque density gradient centrifugation. Total RNA was extracted with Trizol reagent, and quality was checked on an Agilent 2100 Bioanalyzer. CDR1 and CDR2, looked up from the germline V gene (reference sequence), are DFQATT and SNEGSKA. V is cut by 0 bases and J by 6 bases, and the space between the germline ends is 11 bases. The CDR3 goes from the cysteine to the phenylalanine over 13 residues. The DNA shown is the 39-base CDR3, in frame from base 1.

This sequence uses TRBV20-1 and TRBJ2-5; the D segment could be TRBD1, given 6 matching bases. The sample taken for sequencing was blood. The source is a man over 45 with Graves' hyperthyroidism. The encoded CDR3 is CSARDLGAKTQYF. The DNA sequence is as follows: TGCAGTGCTAGAGATTTGGGGGCCAAGACCCAGTACTTC.